Sequencing of this T cell receptor (beta chain) was carried out in a study of shared clonotypes between healthy human individuals. Study in general: Each donor's CD4 naive and CD4 memory cells filled three plates apiece, CD8 naive two, and CD8 memory one. General study results and limits: Non-shared clonotypes had lower generation probabilities than those shared by all four donors.

Naive CD8 cells, CD45RO-negative and positively selected for CCR7, excluded terminally differentiated effector memory CD45RA+ cells. On this clone: Its antigen is undetermined.

The CDR3 runs to 15 residues. With 1 base removed from V and 5 bases from J, the gap between germline ends came to 15 bases. CDR1 and CDR2 from the germline V gene are SNHLY and FYNNEI. Repertoires were generated with immunoSEQ multiplex PCR, while TCRdb's copy carries only in-frame clones and drops some. Of about 700,000 clones in the sample, just over 90% were seen once. The sample consisted of naive CD8+ T cells sorted from blood. The clonotype originates from a young man in good health. This chain joins TRBV2 and TRBJ2-7; D not resolved. DNA for the CDR3: TGTGCCAGCAGTGAAGTTTCGGCTGGCCGTGACGAGCAGTACTTC. Residues: CASSEVSAGRDEQYF. The entire variable domain, with the rest obtained from reference TRBV2 and TRBJ2-7, is as follows: EPEVTQTPSHQVTQMGQEVILRCVPISNHLYFYWYRQILGQKVEFLVSFYNNEISEKSEIFDDQFSVERPDGSNFTLKIRSTKLEDSAMYFCASSEVSAGRDEQYFGPGTRLTVT.